This is a list of T cell receptor beta chains from one sample in a study of cytomegalovirus exposure and HLA in healthy donors. Using immunoSEQ multiplex PCR, the repertoire was profiled, and TCRdb retains in-frame clones only, with some absent. The profile shows under 140,000 clones, approximately 79% of them singletons. The sample taken for sequencing was PBMCs. Receptor source: a man aged 30-40 years in good health and CMV-seropositive. Both conserved end residues are part of each CDR3. Each record gives: D gene, J gene, clone size, V gene, CDR3 protein, CDR3 DNA. D genes are given only for firm matches. Expanded clones are given a class, and other clones once, few, many or no size at all.

d_gene: TRBD1
j_gene: TRBJ1-4
abundance: -
v_gene: TRBV7-2
CDR3aa: CASSLRQGAEKLFF
CDR3nt: TGTGCCAGCAGCTTAAGACAGGGGGCCGAAAAACTGTTTTTT

d_gene: TRBD1
j_gene: TRBJ1-2
abundance: once
v_gene: TRBV6-5
CDR3aa: CASSSRDRIPYGYTF
CDR3nt: TGTGCCAGCAGTTCCAGGGACAGGATTCCCTATGGCTACACCTTC

d_gene: -
j_gene: TRBJ2-2
abundance: few
v_gene: TRBV7-6
CDR3aa: CASSYSQAVPGELFF
CDR3nt: TGTGCCAGCAGTTATTCTCAGGCTGTGCCCGGGGAGCTGTTTTTT

d_gene: TRBD2
j_gene: TRBJ2-3
abundance: -
v_gene: TRBV11-2
CDR3aa: CASSSILAGGLNTQYF
CDR3nt: TGTGCCAGCAGCTCAATCCTAGCGGGGGGGCTGAATACGCAGTATTTT

d_gene: TRBD1
j_gene: TRBJ1-2
abundance: -
v_gene: TRBV29-1
CDR3aa: CSVPGQGAGGYTF
CDR3nt: TGCAGCGTCCCCGGTCAGGGGGCTGGGGGCTACACCTTC

d_gene: -
j_gene: TRBJ1-1
abundance: few
v_gene: TRBV6-1
CDR3aa: CASSARQNTEAFF
CDR3nt: TGTGCCAGCAGTGCGCGTCAGAACACTGAAGCTTTCTTT

d_gene: -
j_gene: TRBJ1-1
abundance: once
v_gene: TRBV30
CDR3aa: CAWSGLRSEAFF
CDR3nt: TGTGCCTGGAGTGGCCTGAGATCGGAAGCTTTCTTT

d_gene: TRBD2
j_gene: TRBJ2-7
abundance: -
v_gene: TRBV10-3
CDR3aa: CATTGGRGDYEQYF
CDR3nt: TGTGCCACCACGGGGGGACGGGGGGACTACGAGCAGTACTTC

d_gene: TRBD2
j_gene: TRBJ2-5
abundance: -
v_gene: TRBV7-3
CDR3aa: CASSVGGGAGETQYF
CDR3nt: TGTGCCAGCAGCGTTGGCGGGGGGGCAGGTGAGACCCAGTACTTC

d_gene: TRBD2
j_gene: TRBJ2-5
abundance: once
v_gene: TRBV29-1
CDR3aa: CSVGTSGGTQYQETQYF
CDR3nt: TGCAGCGTTGGGACTAGCGGGGGGACGCAGTACCAAGAGACCCAGTACTTC

d_gene: TRBD2
j_gene: TRBJ2-3
abundance: -
v_gene: TRBV7-3
CDR3aa: CASSLLAGGTDTQYF
CDR3nt: TGTGCCAGCAGTTTACTAGCGGGGGGTACAGATACGCAGTATTTT

d_gene: TRBD2
j_gene: TRBJ2-5
abundance: -
v_gene: TRBV7-2
CDR3aa: CASSFLTSIQETQYF
CDR3nt: TGTGCCAGCAGCTTTTTGACTAGCATCCAAGAGACCCAGTACTTC

d_gene: -
j_gene: TRBJ1-1
abundance: -
v_gene: TRBV30
CDR3aa: CAWSTRRGPGNTEAFF
CDR3nt: TGTGCCTGGAGTACCAGGCGGGGTCCTGGGAACACTGAAGCTTTCTTT

d_gene: -
j_gene: TRBJ2-7
abundance: -
v_gene: TRBV23-1
CDR3aa: CASSQSRGFHSSYEQYF
CDR3nt: TGCGCCAGCAGTCAATCCCGGGGGTTTCACAGCTCCTACGAGCAGTACTTC

d_gene: -
j_gene: TRBJ2-3
abundance: -
v_gene: TRBV19
CDR3aa: CASTDSNTDTQYF
CDR3nt: TGTGCCAGCACGGACTCGAACACAGATACGCAGTATTTT

d_gene: -
j_gene: TRBJ1-4
abundance: -
v_gene: TRBV6-5
CDR3aa: CASSLTRVISEKLFF
CDR3nt: TGTGCCAGCAGTCTCACGAGGGTCATTAGTGAAAAACTGTTTTTT

d_gene: -
j_gene: TRBJ2-7
abundance: -
v_gene: TRBV14
CDR3aa: CASSLSGRGPSYEQYF
CDR3nt: TGTGCCAGCAGCCTCTCAGGCAGGGGTCCGTCCTACGAGCAGTACTTC

d_gene: TRBD1
j_gene: TRBJ1-4
abundance: -
v_gene: TRBV25-1
CDR3aa: CASSSQGNNEKLFF
CDR3nt: TGTGCCAGCAGTTCACAGGGGAATAATGAAAAACTGTTTTTT

d_gene: TRBD1
j_gene: TRBJ2-7
abundance: -
v_gene: TRBV7-9
CDR3aa: CSSSKPGGRGFYEQYF
CDR3nt: TGTTCCAGCAGCAAGCCAGGGGGCAGGGGTTTTTACGAGCAGTACTTC

d_gene: -
j_gene: TRBJ2-3
abundance: -
v_gene: TRBV4-2
CDR3aa: CASSQAHGTSTDTQYF
CDR3nt: TGTGCCAGCAGCCAAGCCCACGGGACTAGCACAGATACGCAGTATTTT

d_gene: TRBD2
j_gene: TRBJ2-7
abundance: -
v_gene: TRBV6-1
CDR3aa: CASSGQLTSGGAYEQYF
CDR3nt: TGTGCCAGCAGTGGTCAGCTAACTAGCGGGGGGGCCTACGAGCAGTACTTC

d_gene: -
j_gene: TRBJ2-2
abundance: -
v_gene: TRBV7-8
CDR3aa: CASNIIGELFF
CDR3nt: TGTGCCAGCAACATCATCGGGGAGCTGTTTTTT

d_gene: -
j_gene: TRBJ1-1
abundance: -
v_gene: TRBV10-3
CDR3aa: CAISEGDDTEAFF
CDR3nt: TGTGCCATCAGTGAAGGGGATGACACTGAAGCTTTCTTT

d_gene: -
j_gene: TRBJ2-7
abundance: -
v_gene: TRBV13
CDR3aa: CASSILAAINEQYF
CDR3nt: TGTGCCAGCAGCATTCTCGCCGCGATTAACGAGCAGTACTTC

d_gene: TRBD2
j_gene: TRBJ2-3
abundance: few
v_gene: TRBV27
CDR3aa: CASSFGGDYTDTQYF
CDR3nt: TGTGCCAGCAGTTTCGGCGGGGACTACACAGATACGCAGTATTTT

d_gene: TRBD1
j_gene: TRBJ1-4
abundance: -
v_gene: TRBV27
CDR3aa: CASSSRDRGEKLFF
CDR3nt: TGTGCCAGCAGTTCCCGGGACAGGGGTGAAAAACTGTTTTTT

d_gene: TRBD2
j_gene: TRBJ2-3
abundance: -
v_gene: TRBV5-1
CDR3aa: CASSFLVGGGNTDTQYF
CDR3nt: TGCGCCAGCAGCTTTTTGGTCGGGGGGGGGAACACAGATACGCAGTATTTT

d_gene: TRBD1
j_gene: TRBJ1-3
abundance: -
v_gene: TRBV6-5
CDR3aa: CASSYSLDRKDTIYF
CDR3nt: TGTGCCAGCAGTTACTCGCTGGACAGGAAAGACACCATATATTTT

d_gene: -
j_gene: TRBJ1-2
abundance: -
v_gene: TRBV29-1
CDR3aa: CSVERGGYGYTF
CDR3nt: TGCAGCGTTGAAAGGGGGGGCTATGGCTACACCTTC

d_gene: -
j_gene: TRBJ2-3
abundance: -
v_gene: TRBV4-2
CDR3aa: CASSQDPRRVTDTQYF
CDR3nt: TGTGCCAGCAGCCAAGATCCCCGGCGGGTGACAGATACGCAGTATTTT

d_gene: -
j_gene: TRBJ1-1
abundance: -
v_gene: TRBV6-6
CDR3aa: CASTTPGDRVAAFF
CDR3nt: TGTGCCAGCACAACACCGGGGGATCGTGTTGCAGCTTTCTTT

d_gene: TRBD1
j_gene: TRBJ1-6
abundance: -
v_gene: TRBV6-6
CDR3aa: CASRQRQGAYNSPLHF
CDR3nt: TGTGCCAGCAGACAGAGACAGGGCGCCTATAATTCACCCCTCCACTTT

d_gene: -
j_gene: TRBJ1-1
abundance: -
v_gene: TRBV19
CDR3aa: CASSTRGGLGTEAFF
CDR3nt: TGTGCCAGTAGTACCCGCGGGGGGCTGGGCACTGAAGCTTTCTTT

d_gene: -
j_gene: TRBJ2-7
abundance: -
v_gene: TRBV19
CDR3aa: CASAEQGSYEQYF
CDR3nt: TGTGCCAGTGCAGAACAGGGCTCCTACGAGCAGTACTTC

d_gene: -
j_gene: TRBJ1-1
abundance: -
v_gene: TRBV30
CDR3aa: CASIWGEGNTEAFF
CDR3nt: TGTGCCTCCATCTGGGGGGAGGGGAACACTGAAGCTTTCTTT

d_gene: TRBD2
j_gene: TRBJ2-3
abundance: -
v_gene: TRBV5-6
CDR3aa: CASSLAGGLTDTQYF
CDR3nt: TGTGCCAGCAGTCTAGCGGGGGGCCTCACAGATACGCAGTATTTT

d_gene: TRBD1
j_gene: TRBJ2-2
abundance: -
v_gene: TRBV29-1
CDR3aa: CSVESRGRFRELFF
CDR3nt: TGCAGCGTTGAAAGCAGGGGGCGCTTCAGGGAGCTGTTTTTT

d_gene: TRBD1
j_gene: TRBJ1-5
abundance: -
v_gene: TRBV19
CDR3aa: CASRPDRGLGQPQHF
CDR3nt: TGTGCCAGTAGACCGGACAGGGGGCTGGGTCAGCCCCAGCATTTT

d_gene: -
j_gene: TRBJ2-2
abundance: -
v_gene: TRBV5-1
CDR3aa: CASSLAGRQGSGELFF
CDR3nt: TGCGCCAGCAGCTTGGCCGGGAGACAGGGATCCGGGGAGCTGTTTTTT

d_gene: -
j_gene: TRBJ2-3
abundance: -
v_gene: TRBV6-1
CDR3aa: CASSVGGSTDTQYF
CDR3nt: TGTGCCAGCAGTGTTGGGGGGTCCACAGATACGCAGTATTTT

d_gene: -
j_gene: TRBJ2-3
abundance: -
v_gene: TRBV11-2
CDR3aa: CASSLGRGAGTQYF
CDR3nt: TGTGCCAGCAGCTTAGGTCGGGGGGCGGGTACGCAGTATTTT

d_gene: -
j_gene: TRBJ1-2
abundance: -
v_gene: TRBV11-2
CDR3aa: CASSRGGADGYTF
CDR3nt: TGTGCCAGCAGCAGAGGAGGGGCGGATGGCTACACCTTC

d_gene: TRBD2
j_gene: TRBJ2-7
abundance: few
v_gene: TRBV6-1
CDR3aa: CASWTSGDYEQYF
CDR3nt: TGTGCCAGCTGGACTAGCGGGGATTACGAGCAGTACTTC

d_gene: TRBD2
j_gene: TRBJ2-1
abundance: -
v_gene: TRBV9
CDR3aa: CASSARLAGGHNEQFF
CDR3nt: TGTGCCAGCAGCGCCCGACTAGCGGGGGGGCACAATGAGCAGTTCTTC

d_gene: -
j_gene: TRBJ2-4
abundance: -
v_gene: TRBV11-2
CDR3aa: CASSAWTEIAKNIQYF
CDR3nt: TGTGCCAGCAGCGCCTGGACAGAGATAGCCAAAAACATTCAGTACTTC

d_gene: TRBD1
j_gene: TRBJ1-1
abundance: few
v_gene: TRBV5-1
CDR3aa: CASSLALQGAMTEAFF
CDR3nt: TGCGCCAGCAGCTTGGCCTTACAGGGGGCGATGACTGAAGCTTTCTTT

d_gene: TRBD2
j_gene: TRBJ2-3
abundance: once
v_gene: TRBV11-3
CDR3aa: CATTSGGLAGGQDTQYF
CDR3nt: TGTGCCACCACCTCGGGGGGACTAGCGGGGGGGCAGGATACGCAGTATTTT

d_gene: -
j_gene: TRBJ1-4
abundance: few
v_gene: TRBV11-2
CDR3aa: CASSLGHSEKLFF
CDR3nt: TGTGCCAGCAGCTTAGGACACTCCGAAAAACTGTTTTTT

d_gene: TRBD2
j_gene: TRBJ2-5
abundance: -
v_gene: TRBV13
CDR3aa: CASSFVGIAGVSQETQYF
CDR3nt: TGTGCCAGCAGCTTCGTCGGGATAGCGGGGGTGAGCCAAGAGACCCAGTACTTC

d_gene: TRBD1
j_gene: TRBJ2-7
abundance: -
v_gene: TRBV30
CDR3aa: CAWSRDSDYEQYF
CDR3nt: TGTGCCTGGAGTAGGGACAGCGACTACGAGCAGTACTTC